This passage covers 29 T cell receptor beta chains from one sample sequenced in a study of cytomegalovirus exposure and HLA in healthy donors. PCR was performed using 60 Vbeta and 13 Jbeta primers. Sequencing was performed with immunoSEQ multiplex PCR; in TCRdb, only in-frame clones are kept and a portion is missing. The sample totals about 79,000 clones. Sequenced material: PBMCs. Every receptor here comes from a man younger than 45 in good health and CMV-seronegative.

J is TRBJ2-7 and V is TRBV9; 9 bases line up with TRBD2. The CDR3 spans 14 residues. V shed 5 bases and J 5 bases; nucleotides not matched to a gene: 8. CDR1 and CDR2 from the germline V gene are SGDLS and YYNGEE. In DNA, the CDR3 is TGTGCCAGCAGTGCGGGGGGGCTAAGTCACGAGCAGTACTTC. This encodes CASSAGGLSHEQYF.

The chain combines TRBV6-5 with TRBJ1-1; unclear D gene. The CDR3 is 13 amino acids. V was trimmed by 5 bases and J by 4 bases, leaving 11 bases between them. Looked up from germline, CDR1 is MNHEY and CDR2 is SVGAGI. The CDR3 DNA follows: TGTGCCAGCAGTCCCGACGCGGGCACTGAAGCTTTCTTT. Translation gives CASSPDAGTEAFF.

This chain links TRBV27 with TRBJ1-2; TRBD1 agrees at 7 bases. The CDR3 sequence is 12 residues long. The ends lost 3 bases at V and 8 bases at J; junction bases unmatched: 3. CDR1 is MNHEY and CDR2 is SMNVEV in the germline V gene (reference sequence). The CDR3 nucleotides are TGTGCCAGCAGTTTTACAGGGGACGGCTACACCTTC. Translation gives CASSFTGDGYTF.

The CDR3 bases are TGTGCCACCAGCAGAGGTCTAGGCTACGAGCAGTACTTC. Translation gives CATSRGLGYEQYF. The chain uses TRBV15 and TRBJ2-7, with unresolved D. This CDR3 is 13 amino acids long. The germline V gene has CDR1 LNHNV and CDR2 YYDKDF (reference sequence). V dropped 1 base and J dropped 3 bases, with 7 bases sitting between them.

This sequence joins TRBV13 and TRBJ1-4; 7 bases fit TRBD1. The CDR3 runs 14 residues. V lost 5 bases and J lost 2; bases outside the gene matches: 2. Germline V lookup: CDR1 PRHDT, CDR2 FYEKMQ (reference sequence). In DNA form, the CDR3 reads TGTGCCAGCAGCGAGACAGGGACTAATGAAAAACTGTTTTTT. This codes for CASSETGTNEKLFF.

V and J are TRBV9 and TRBJ2-5; D is possibly TRBD1 (7 bases). V dropped 0 bases and J dropped 4 bases, with 19 bases sitting between them. The CDR3 contains 17 residues. The germline V gene has CDR1 SGDLS and CDR2 YYNGEE. This CDR3 is CASSVGALQGTGETQYF. The CDR3 DNA sequence: TGTGCCAGCAGCGTAGGGGCCTTACAGGGGACTGGAGAGACCCAGTACTTC.

This rearrangement joins TRBV11-2 to TRBJ2-7; the D is unclear. This CDR3 is built from 13 residues. In germline, CDR1 is SGHAT, CDR2 FQNNGV. Trimming pared 5 bases from V and 3 bases from J, leaving 11 bases between. This CDR3 is CASSPSSGYEQYF. CDR3 DNA sequence: TGTGCCAGCAGCCCGAGCTCAGGCTACGAGCAGTACTTC.

The rearrangement links TRBV18 to TRBJ2-7, with D possibly being TRBD2 (5 bases). This CDR3 is 13 amino acids long. CDR1 KGHSH and CDR2 LQKENI come from the germline V gene. V was trimmed by 3 bases and J by 3 bases, leaving 9 bases between them. The CDR3 region has the DNA TGTGCCAGCTCACCCGGGATATACTACGAGCAGTACTTC. Protein: CASSPGIYYEQYF.

In the case of this clone: In the same sample, other DNA sequences code for this CDR3. The V gene is TRBV7-6, the J gene TRBJ1-1; D possibly corresponds to TRBD1 (5 bases). The CDR3 length is 15 residues. The germline V gene has CDR1 SGHVS and CDR2 FNYEAQ. V lost 1 base and J lost 2, with 11 bases in between. CDR3 amino acids: CASSLGQGKNTEAFF. CDR3 nucleotides: TGTGCCAGCAGCTTAGGGCAGGGAAAAAACACTGAAGCTTTCTTT. The full variable domain, in which reference TRBV7-6 and TRBJ1-1 provide the parts outside the CDR3, is GAGVSQSPRYKVTKRGQDVALRCDPISGHVSLYWYRQALGQGPEFLTYFNYEAQQDKSGLPNDRFSAERPEGSISTLTIQRTEQRDSAMYRCASSLGQGKNTEAFFGQGTRLTVV.

About this clone itself: Other DNA sequences in this specimen translate into the identical CDR3. The J gene is TRBJ2-7, the V gene TRBV9; 8 nucleotides align to TRBD2. Per the germline V gene, CDR1 is SGDLS and CDR2 is YYNGEE. There are 14 residues in the CDR3. V dropped 0 bases and J dropped 3; count of bases not matched to a gene: 2. The CDR3 here is CASSVGLAGYEQYF. The CDR3 DNA follows: TGTGCCAGCAGCGTAGGGCTAGCGGGCTACGAGCAGTACTTC.

This chain links TRBV5-1 with TRBJ2-1; tentatively, D is TRBD2 (7 bases). This CDR3 spans 15 amino acids. Germline-derived CDR1 and CDR2 are SGHRS and YFSETQ. Between the trimmed V and J ends, which lost 4 bases and 6 bases, there was a span of 17 bases. CDR3 in amino acids: CASSLRGGGGNEQFF. The DNA of the CDR3 is TGCGCCAGCAGCCTAAGGGGGGGAGGCGGCAATGAGCAGTTCTTC.

The chain joins TRBV5-5 to TRBJ1-2, with a possible D match to TRBD1 (6 bases). The CDR3 sequence is 17 residues long. Trimming took 4 bases from V and 4 from J, leaving 23 bases between them. Germline-derived CDR1 and CDR2 are SGHKS and YYEKEE (reference sequence). The CDR3 sequence: CASSLSGQRPSFYGYTF. The CDR3 coding sequence is TGTGCCAGCAGCCTATCAGGACAGAGGCCGTCGTTCTATGGCTACACCTTC.

This chain uses TRBV5-6 with TRBJ2-5; D possibly corresponds to TRBD2 (6 bases). The germline V gene encodes CDR1 SGHDT and CDR2 YYEEEE. The ends were cut back, 4 bases at V and 5 bases at J, with 15 bases in the middle. The CDR3 is 14 amino acids. This chain's CDR3 is CASSTPGLGETQYF. CDR3 coding DNA: TGTGCCAGCAGCACCCCGGGACTCGGGGAGACCCAGTACTTC. Supplemented by reference TRBV5-6 and TRBJ2-5, the full variable domain reads DAGVTQSPTHLIKTRGQQVTLRCSPKSGHDTVSWYQQALGQGPQFIFQYYEEEERQRGNFPDRFSGHQFPNYSSELNVNALLLGDSALYLCASSTPGLGETQYFGPGTRLLVL.

V is TRBV11-3 and J is TRBJ2-1, with 9 nucleotides matching TRBD2. The germline gives CDR1 SGHNT, CDR2 YENEEA. The CDR3 runs to 15 residues. V was pared by 5 bases and J by 9 bases, with 11 bases of the junction left unmatched. The CDR3 nucleotides read TGTGCCAGCAGCCCCTTAGCGGGGGATGGTGGTGAGCAGTTCTTC. Translation: CASSPLAGDGGEQFF.

The chain is built from TRBV19 and TRBJ2-3, with D maybe TRBD2 (7 bases). Trimming pared 6 bases from V and 3 bases from J, leaving 19 bases between. Germline V gene lookup returns CDR1 LNHDA and CDR2 SQIVND (reference sequence). This CDR3 region has 16 residues. As DNA, the CDR3 is TGTGCCAGTAGGGGGGGGCTAGCAAAGGGTACAGATACGCAGTATTTT. Protein: CASRGGLAKGTDTQYF.

The chain combines TRBV4-1 with TRBJ2-4, with 9 bases lining up with TRBD1. This CDR3 has 16 amino acids. After removal of 2 bases from V and 6 bases from J, the junction contained 8 bases not matched to a gene. Germline V gives CDR1 MGHRA, CDR2 YSYEKL. This chain's CDR3 is CASSQQIQGASNIQYF. The CDR3 bases are TGCGCCAGCAGCCAACAAATACAGGGGGCTTCAAACATTCAGTACTTC.

V gene TRBV4-1 combines with J gene TRBJ2-2, with TRBD2 identical over 7 bases. Looked up from germline, CDR1 is MGHRA and CDR2 is YSYEKL. V was clipped by 0 bases and J by 0 bases; unmatched bases: 10. There are 19 residues in the CDR3. CDR3 sequence reads: CASSQEGSSGLANTGELFF. The DNA for the CDR3 is TGCGCCAGCAGCCAAGAGGGGAGTAGCGGGCTCGCGAACACCGGGGAGCTGTTTTTT.

The chain employs TRBV5-1 and TRBJ1-5; 7 bases map to TRBD1. CDR3 size: 17 residues. Germline CDR1 SGHRS, CDR2 YFSETQ. V lost 2 bases, J lost 1 base, and 9 bases stayed unmatched. As DNA, the CDR3 is TGCGCCAGCAGCTTCGGACCGGCAGGGGGAAGCAATCAGCCCCAGCATTTT. This gives the protein CASSFGPAGGSNQPQHF.

CDR3 in amino acids: CASSLDTGEHTEAFF. CDR3 nucleotide sequence: TGTGCCAGCAGCTTAGACACCGGGGAACACACTGAAGCTTTCTTT. The J gene is TRBJ1-1, the V gene TRBV13; unclear D gene. The CDR3 runs to 15 residues. V lost 1 base to trimming and J lost 3 bases, with 12 bases between them. Germline V CDR1 and CDR2: PRHDT, FYEKMQ (reference sequence).

The chain links TRBV19 to TRBJ2-7, with 14 bases identical to TRBD2. The CDR3 runs 13 residues. Looked up from germline, CDR1 is LNHDA and CDR2 is SQIVND (reference sequence). The J segment lost 4 bases and the V segment lost 8 bases, leaving 1 base of the junction unmatched. CDR3 in amino acids: CASRLAGGYEQYF. In DNA form, the CDR3 reads TGTGCCAGTCGACTAGCGGGAGGGTACGAGCAGTACTTC.

The CDR3 here is CASSTGTGEETQYF. CDR3 nucleotides: TGCGCCAGCAGCACTGGGACAGGGGAAGAGACCCAGTACTTC. The V gene is TRBV5-1, the J gene TRBJ2-5; the match to TRBD1 covers 10 bases. J lost 3 bases, V lost 4 bases, and 3 bases had no gene match. The germline V gene has CDR1 SGHRS and CDR2 YFSETQ. The CDR3 has 14 residues.

The chain joins TRBV5-1 to TRBJ1-2, with D perhaps matching TRBD1 (6 bases). In germline, CDR1 is SGHRS, CDR2 YFSETQ. This CDR3 contains 16 residues. V dropped 0 bases and J dropped 0 bases, with 12 bases sitting between them. The CDR3 here is CASSLERGGSNYGYTF. Here the CDR3 DNA reads TGCGCCAGCAGCTTGGAACGGGGGGGCTCTAACTATGGCTACACCTTC. Full variable domain (missing parts from reference TRBV5-1 and TRBJ1-2): KAGVTQTPRYLIKTRGQQVTLSCSPISGHRSVSWYQQTPGQGLQFLFEYFSETQRNKGNFPGRFSGRQFSNSRSEMNVSTLELGDSALYLCASSLERGGSNYGYTFGSGTRLTVV.

CDR3 nucleotide sequence: TGTGCCAGCAGCAGAGAGGCAGGGGAGGAGACCCAGTACTTC. Amino acid sequence: CASSREAGEETQYF. The rearrangement joins TRBV7-2 to TRBJ2-5, with D possibly TRBD1 on 6 matching bases. This CDR3 is 14 amino acids long. V was cut by 5 bases and J by 5 bases, with 15 bases left in between. From germline, CDR1 is SGHTA and CDR2 FQGNSA.

V usage is TRBV2 and J usage is TRBJ1-2; a possible D gene is TRBD1 (5 bases). The CDR3 length is 13 residues. Germline CDR1 reads SNHLY; CDR2 reads FYNNEI. V was cut by 11 bases and J by 5 bases, with 18 bases left in between. The CDR3 sequence is CACTGSLGYGYTF. In DNA, the CDR3 is TGTGCCTGTACAGGAAGCTTGGGATATGGCTACACCTTC.

This rearrangement joins TRBV11-3 to TRBJ1-2; D is unclear. The V and J ends lost 4 bases and 7 bases respectively, with 13 bases between them. This CDR3 spans 13 amino acids. CDR1 is SGHNT, CDR2 YENEEA, per germline. CDR3 sequence (DNA): TGTGCCAGCAGCTCCGGAGGGTCTCGTGGCTACACCTTC. This encodes CASSSGGSRGYTF.

V usage is TRBV29-1 and J usage is TRBJ1-2, with a possible D match to TRBD1 (6 bases). CDR3 length: 13 residues. The germline V gene has CDR1 SQVTM and CDR2 ANQGSEA. V lost 3 bases and J lost 7, with 15 bases in between. In nucleotides, the CDR3 is TGCAGCGTTGATTCGAACAGGGTGGGTGGCTACACCTTC. Encoded protein: CSVDSNRVGGYTF.

CDR3 amino acids: CASSPRTGGNDEQFF. CDR3 nucleotides: TGTGCCAGCAGTCCACGGACAGGGGGCAATGATGAGCAGTTCTTC. The chain uses TRBV2 and TRBJ2-1, with 11 nucleotides matching TRBD1. V shed 5 bases and J 8 bases; nucleotides not matched to a gene: 8. Germline-derived CDR1 and CDR2 are SNHLY and FYNNEI. The CDR3 is 15 amino acids.

Points on this clone: Other DNA sequences in the sample encode the same CDR3. In DNA form, the CDR3 reads TGCGCCAGCAGCCTTGGACAGGGCACAGATACGCAGTATTTT. It yields the protein CASSLGQGTDTQYF. The chain couples TRBV4-3 to TRBJ2-3; 7 bases are shared with TRBD1. Germline V gives CDR1 LGHNA, CDR2 YSLEER. The V and J ends lost 4 bases and 1 base, in that order; junction bases with no gene match: 2. The CDR3 extends over 14 amino acids.

The chain employs TRBV19 and TRBJ2-3; 13 nucleotides agree with TRBD2. Germline CDR1 and CDR2: LNHDA and SQIVND (reference sequence). V was clipped by 8 bases and J by 0 bases; unmatched bases: 5. The CDR3 contains 16 residues. CDR3 bases: TGTGCCAGTTCCGAACTAGCGGGAGGGAGCACAGATACGCAGTATTTT. It is translated as CASSELAGGSTDTQYF.